This entry lists 5 T cell receptor beta chains sequenced from one sample in a study of T-cell memory formation after mild COVID-19. In TCRdb, the 5' RACE reads were re-called with MiXCR into one record per CDR3 protein. The repertoire consists of around 220,000 distinct CDR3 sequences, with around 17% occurring once and the leading ten covering 3.5% to 4%. Sequences were obtained from PBMCs or a T cell subset sorted from them (not recorded which). The receptors were sampled from a man between 18 and 29 years old who had mild COVID-19 (a few samples of this study predate the infection). Cell type and time point are not known.

The rearrangement links TRBV12-3 or TRBV12-4 to TRBJ2-3; D tentatively fits TRBD1 or TRBD2 (6 bases each). Trimming left V 6 bases short and J 6 bases short, with 16 bases between. The CDR3 covers 14 residues. The CDR3, as DNA: TGTGCCAGCAGGGCGGGGCCCCAGGGGGATACGCAGTATTTT. Encoded protein: CASRAGPQGDTQYF.

V gene TRBV10-2 combines with J gene TRBJ2-7; 12 bases are shared with TRBD2. The length of the CDR3 is 15 residues. The ends lost 3 bases at V and 5 bases at J; junction bases unmatched: 5. Germline lookup yields CDR1 WSHSY and CDR2 SAAADI. The CDR3: CASSDRTSGVNEQYV. CDR3 nucleotide sequence: TGCGCCAGCAGTGATCGGACTAGCGGGGTTAACGAGCAGTACGTC.

Only a few counts were recorded for this clonotype. The rearrangement uses TRBV5-1 and TRBJ2-2, with 9 bases identical to TRBD1. V was clipped by 0 bases and J by 7 bases; unmatched bases: 4. The CDR3 consists of 15 residues. CDR1 and CDR2 (germline): SGHRS, YFSETQ. The CDR3 spells CASSLAGQGNGELFF. Here the CDR3 DNA reads TGCGCCAGCAGCTTGGCGGGACAGGGAAACGGGGAGCTGTTTTTT.

The chain joins TRBV12-3 or TRBV12-4 to TRBJ2-1; TRBD1 agrees at 8 bases. The CDR3 extends over 17 amino acids. V dropped 6 bases and J dropped 4; count of bases not matched to a gene: 14. The DNA of the CDR3 is TGTGCCAGCAGATCAGAACAGGGGGTCGGGTCGTACAATGAGCAGTTCTTC. It encodes CASRSEQGVGSYNEQFF.

In its sample, this clonotype was seen a few times. The rearrangement links TRBV5-1 to TRBJ2-3; D is unresolved. Germline V gives CDR1 SGHRS, CDR2 YFSETQ. The CDR3 loop spans 13 amino acids. Between the trimmed V and J ends, which lost 0 bases and 4 bases, there was a span of 6 bases. The CDR3 DNA reads TGCGCCAGCAGCTTGGAGGCAGCAGATACGCAGTATTTT. Translating it yields CASSLEAADTQYF.